Reported below is one T cell receptor (beta chain). The data derive from a study of blood T cell repertoires in COVID-19. In the authors' methods: Estimates of nucleated cell counts were drawn from the amplification of reference gene primers. Using immunoSEQ multiplex PCR, the repertoire was profiled, and TCRdb retains in-frame clones only, with some absent. The V and J calls and the clone size are those of that table, but D and trimming were determined from the DNA. This sample yields hundreds of thousands of clones, of which around 90% are seen a single time; roughly 16% belongs to the top ten. Residents of about two dozen US areas, aged roughly 18 to 89 years, made up the participants. Trimming shortened V by 4 bases and J by 5 bases, and 12 bases separated the two germline ends. This CDR3 region has 14 residues. Germline V CDR1 and CDR2: SGHRS, YFSETQ.

This sequence was found in a man younger than 40 who had been exposed to COVID-19. The source material was PBMCs or T cells enriched from blood (not recorded which). This chain links TRBV5-1 with TRBJ2-2; tentatively, D is TRBD2 (5 bases). As DNA, the CDR3 is TGCGCCAGCAGCGCGGGCATTTTGACCGGGGAGCTGTTTTTT. This encodes CASSAGILTGELFF.